This entry features one TCR beta chain sequence. The source of the sample is a study of blood T cell repertoires in COVID-19. The germline V gene encodes CDR1 LNHNV and CDR2 YYDKDF (reference sequence). This CDR3 is built from 16 residues. Between the trimmed V and J ends, which lost 1 base and 3 bases, there was a span of 13 bases. Per the study methods: Reference gene primer amplification gave estimated nucleated cell counts. Generated by immunoSEQ multiplex PCR, the TCRdb table keeps only in-frame clones and is missing some. The DNA gave D and trimming, while V, J and clone size come from that table. The sample shows about 290,000 clones, 89% of them seen only once.

The genes are TRBV15 and TRBJ1-5, with a possible D match to TRBD1 (5 bases). The TCR originated in a woman in her thirties with COVID-19, enrolled during active disease. Sequenced sample: peripheral blood. CDR3 bases: TGTGCCACCAGCAGAGGATGGGGGGATTTCAATCAGCCCCAGCATTTT. This gives the protein CATSRGWGDFNQPQHF.